The 17 T cell receptor beta chains in this list originate from one sample, sequenced in a study of T-cell reconstitution after alpha-beta-depleted transplantation in children. Preparation of the TCRbeta library involved a method that used unique molecular identifiers. TCRdb re-analysed the PCR reads in MiXCR, keeping a single row per CDR3 protein. The sample holds some 340,000 distinct CDR3 sequences, around 10% seen once. Material: PBMCs from the stem cell graft donor, obtained from the stem cell graft. All receptors derive from a human donor who donated a stem cell graft to a child with acute lymphoblastic leukemia.

This clonotype has a count of ten or more. This rearrangement joins TRBV15 to TRBJ2-7; weak D call: TRBD1 (6 bases). The CDR3 is 16 amino acids. V was cut by 0 bases and J by 1 base, with 13 bases left in between. CDR1 LNHNV and CDR2 YYDKDF come from the germline V gene (reference sequence). Written as DNA, the CDR3 is TGTGCCACCAGCAGAGATCTTTTGGACAGATCCTACGAGCAGTACTTC. Translating it yields CATSRDLLDRSYEQYF.

In this sample, this clonotype turned up a few times. This chain connects TRBV6-1 to TRBJ2-7; 7 bases line up with TRBD2. This CDR3 has 18 amino acids. V gave up 6 bases and J gave up 1 base; unmatched junction bases: 18. Germline lookup yields CDR1 MNHNS and CDR2 SASEGT. CDR3 in DNA: TGTGCCAGCAGAGCGGGGATGAAGGGCGGGTTGTTGTCCTACGAGCAGTACTTC. As protein: CASRAGMKGGLLSYEQYF.

By share, this clonotype counts as medium-sized. The V and J genes are TRBV4-3 and TRBJ2-6, with a tentative D call TRBD1 (5 bases). The V end was cut by 0 bases, the J end by 0 bases, with 9 bases between. This CDR3 has 17 residues. Per the germline V gene, CDR1 is LGHNA and CDR2 is YSLEER. CDR3 coding DNA: TGCGCCAGCAGCCAAGAAGGAGACAGCTCTGGGGCCAACGTCCTGACTTTC. Translation: CASSQEGDSSGANVLTF.

This clonotype was detected a few times. The gene calls are TRBV29-1 and TRBJ2-7; no firm D call. V shed 4 bases and J shed 0 bases, with 13 bases lying between them. Germline CDR1 and CDR2: SQVTM and ANQGSEA. CDR3 length: 14 residues. Here the CDR3 DNA reads TGCAGCGTTGTCGGCGGCAAAAGCTCCTACGAGCAGTACTTC. This codes for CSVVGGKSSYEQYF.

V gene TRBV5-1 combines with J gene TRBJ2-1; the match to TRBD1 covers 7 bases. The CDR3 contains 14 residues. Per germline, CDR1 SGHRS and CDR2 YFSETQ. Germline trimming cut 7 bases from V and 2 bases from J; bases unmatched to any gene: 6. The CDR3 loop reads CASARQGPYNEQFF. The DNA for the CDR3 is TGCGCCAGCGCAAGACAGGGCCCCTACAATGAGCAGTTCTTC.

This clonotype was seen repeatedly, ten times or more. This chain connects TRBV29-1 to TRBJ2-5; D gene unclear. The germline V and J ends were trimmed by 0 bases and 4 bases, with 12 bases remaining between them. Germline V gene lookup returns CDR1 SQVTM and CDR2 ANQGSEA. The CDR3 extends over 14 amino acids. The DNA for the CDR3 is TGCAGCGTTGAAGATTGGCACGGTGGAGAGACCCAGTACTTC. Translation: CSVEDWHGGETQYF.

J is TRBJ1-4 and V is TRBV20-1; the match to TRBD1 covers 7 bases. V shed 4 bases and J 5 bases; nucleotides not matched to a gene: 7. CDR3 length: 14 residues. Looked up from germline, CDR1 is DFQATT and CDR2 is SNEGSKA (reference sequence). CDR3 DNA sequence: TGCAGTGCTAACAAGGGGGCGGGGAATGAAAAACTGTTTTTT. Residues: CSANKGAGNEKLFF.

This clonotype was detected a few times. Germline and junction disagree at one end, which may indicate a read error. V is TRBV7-7 and J is TRBJ2-2, with D unclear. The CDR3 has 16 amino acids. Germline CDR1 is SSHAT and CDR2 is FNYEAQ (reference sequence). DNA for the CDR3: TGTGCTAGCAGCTTAGACCCGGGTTCGGGCACCGGGGAGCTGTTTTTT. Its protein is CASSLDPGSGTGELFF.

This clonotype was picked up a small number of times. The chain uses TRBV25-1 and TRBJ2-1, with D uncertain. The germline V gene encodes CDR1 MGHDK and CDR2 SYGVNS. V lost 3 bases and J lost 9, with 15 bases in between. The CDR3 consists of 14 residues. The CDR3 reads CASSEGRPEAEQFF. The CDR3 nucleotides read TGTGCCAGCAGTGAGGGAAGACCCGAGGCTGAGCAGTTCTTC.

This sequence joins TRBV12-3 or TRBV12-4 and TRBJ2-7, with D possibly being TRBD2 (6 bases). The CDR3 length is 12 residues. Trimming cost V 6 bases and J 9 bases, with 15 bases left between them. The CDR3 region has the DNA TGTGCCAGCAGCCGGCAGGGAGGACGGCAGTACTTC. Protein sequence: CASSRQGGRQYF.

This chain uses TRBV24-1 with TRBJ2-5; D possibly corresponds to TRBD1 (6 bases). The CDR3 covers 16 residues. Germline CDR1 KGHDR, CDR2 SFDVKD. Trimming removed 0 bases at V and 5 bases at J, with 15 bases between. The CDR3 DNA is TGTGCCACCAGTGATTTGACAGAAGGGGGAAAGGAGACCCAGTACTTC. Translation: CATSDLTEGGKETQYF.

CDR3 sequence (DNA): TGTGCCAGCAGCTCGTGGGGAGGCGAAGAGACCCAGTACTTC. Protein: CASSSWGGEETQYF. The V and J genes are TRBV7-9 and TRBJ2-5, with D possibly TRBD2 on 6 matching bases. CDR1 is SEHNR, CDR2 FQNEAQ, per germline (reference sequence). CDR3 length: 14 amino acids. V lost 4 bases and J lost 3, with 12 bases in between.

This chain links TRBV12-3 or TRBV12-4 with TRBJ1-2; D uncertain. This CDR3 has 14 residues. The V end was cut by 1 base, the J end by 8 bases, with 14 bases between. The CDR3: CASSLVRGFEGYTF. CDR3 bases: TGTGCCAGCAGTTTAGTGCGGGGATTCGAAGGCTACACCTTC.

In its sample, this clonotype was seen many times. This chain connects TRBV28 to TRBJ1-5, with D possibly being TRBD1 (5 bases). CDR3 length: 17 amino acids. Germline V CDR1 and CDR2: MDHEN, SYDVKM. Trimming stripped 6 bases from V and 3 bases from J, with 21 bases between. The CDR3 is CASRRPQGPYNNQPQHF. CDR3 sequence (DNA): TGTGCCAGCAGGCGCCCCCAGGGTCCGTATAACAATCAGCCCCAGCATTTT.

This clonotype came up a few times. The chain employs TRBV5-1 and TRBJ2-5; D may be TRBD2 (6 bases). This CDR3 has 15 amino acids. Germline loops: CDR1 SGHRS, CDR2 YFSETQ. Trimming took 0 bases from V and 4 from J, leaving 13 bases between them. The CDR3 DNA sequence: TGCGCCAGCAGCTTGGTTCAGGGAGGAGTAGAGACCCAGTACTTC. Amino acids: CASSLVQGGVETQYF.

In this sample, this clonotype turned up a few times. The rearrangement links TRBV6-5 to TRBJ2-1; D remains ambiguous. The V and J ends lost 2 bases and 7 bases respectively, with 15 bases between them. This CDR3 comprises 15 residues. The germline CDR1 and CDR2 sequences are MNHEY and SVGAGI. CDR3 DNA sequence: TGTGCCAGCAGTTACCAACCGGCCACTTCTAATGAGCAGTTCTTC. As protein: CASSYQPATSNEQFF.

This clonotype was counted ten times or more. Here the CDR3 reads CASSFFSRTMRDEQYF. The CDR3 DNA is TGTGCCAGCAGTTTCTTCTCCAGAACTATGAGGGACGAGCAGTACTTC. The rearrangement joins TRBV12-3 or TRBV12-4 to TRBJ2-7; D is perhaps TRBD2 (5 bases). This CDR3 has 16 amino acids. V gave up 3 bases and J gave up 5 bases, with 20 bases separating them.